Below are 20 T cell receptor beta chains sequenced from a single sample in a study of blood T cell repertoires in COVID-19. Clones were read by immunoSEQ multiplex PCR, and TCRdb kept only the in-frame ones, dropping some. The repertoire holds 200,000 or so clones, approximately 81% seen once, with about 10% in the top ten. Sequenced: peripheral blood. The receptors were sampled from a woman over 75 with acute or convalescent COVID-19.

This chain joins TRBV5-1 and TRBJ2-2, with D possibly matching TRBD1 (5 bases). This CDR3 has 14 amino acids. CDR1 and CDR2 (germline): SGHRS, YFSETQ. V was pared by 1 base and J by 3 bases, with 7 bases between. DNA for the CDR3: TGCGCCAGCAGCTTGCAGGGCGACACCGGGGAGCTGTTTTTT. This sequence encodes CASSLQGDTGELFF.

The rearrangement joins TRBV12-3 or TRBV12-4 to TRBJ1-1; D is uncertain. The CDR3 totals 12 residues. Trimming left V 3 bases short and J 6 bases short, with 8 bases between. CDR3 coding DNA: TGTGCCAGCAGTTTCTTGCGCGCTGAAGCTTTCTTT. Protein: CASSFLRAEAFF.

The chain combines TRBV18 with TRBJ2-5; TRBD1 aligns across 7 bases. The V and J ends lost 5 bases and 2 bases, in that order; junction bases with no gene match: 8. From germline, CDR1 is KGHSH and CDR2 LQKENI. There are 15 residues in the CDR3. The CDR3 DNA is TGTGCCAGCTCAGGATCAGGGGGATCACAAGAGACCCAGTACTTC. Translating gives CASSGSGGSQETQYF.

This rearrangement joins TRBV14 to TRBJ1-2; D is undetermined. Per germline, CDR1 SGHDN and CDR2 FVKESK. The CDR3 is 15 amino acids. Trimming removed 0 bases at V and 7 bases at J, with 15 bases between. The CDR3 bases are TGTGCCAGCAGCCAAGATATCTCCTATAGTACTGGCTACACCTTC. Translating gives CASSQDISYSTGYTF.

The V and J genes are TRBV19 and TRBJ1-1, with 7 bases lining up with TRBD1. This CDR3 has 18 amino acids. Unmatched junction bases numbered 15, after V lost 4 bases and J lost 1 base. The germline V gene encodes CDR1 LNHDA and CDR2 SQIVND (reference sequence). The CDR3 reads CASSREFWAGTANTEAFF. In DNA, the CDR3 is TGTGCCAGTAGTAGAGAGTTTTGGGCCGGGACAGCGAACACTGAAGCTTTCTTT.

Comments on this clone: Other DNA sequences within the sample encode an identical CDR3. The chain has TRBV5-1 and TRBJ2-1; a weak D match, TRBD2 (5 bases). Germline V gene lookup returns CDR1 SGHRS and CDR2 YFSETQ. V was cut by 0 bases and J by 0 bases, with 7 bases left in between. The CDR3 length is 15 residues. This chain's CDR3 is CASSLGGSSYNEQFF. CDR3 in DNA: TGCGCCAGCAGCTTGGGAGGGAGCTCCTACAATGAGCAGTTCTTC.

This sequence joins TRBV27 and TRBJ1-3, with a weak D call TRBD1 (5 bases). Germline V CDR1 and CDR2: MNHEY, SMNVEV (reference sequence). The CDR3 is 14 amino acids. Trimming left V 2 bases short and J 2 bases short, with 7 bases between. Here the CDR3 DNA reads TGTGCCAGCAGTTTAGTCAGGGCTGGAAACACCATATATTTT. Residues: CASSLVRAGNTIYF.

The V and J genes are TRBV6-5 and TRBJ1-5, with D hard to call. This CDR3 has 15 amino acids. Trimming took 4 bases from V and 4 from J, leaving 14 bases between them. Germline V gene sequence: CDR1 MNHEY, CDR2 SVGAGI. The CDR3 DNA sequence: TGTGCCAGCAGTTCGGTGTTCTTTGGTAATCAGCCCCAGCATTTT. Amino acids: CASSSVFFGNQPQHF.

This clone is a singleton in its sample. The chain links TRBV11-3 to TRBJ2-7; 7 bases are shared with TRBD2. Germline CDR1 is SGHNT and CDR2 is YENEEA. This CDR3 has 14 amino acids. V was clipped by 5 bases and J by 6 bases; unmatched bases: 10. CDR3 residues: CASSPEPGGLEQYF. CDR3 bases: TGTGCCAGCAGCCCCGAACCGGGGGGACTCGAGCAGTACTTC. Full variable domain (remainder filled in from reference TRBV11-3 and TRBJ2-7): EAGVVQSPRYKIIEKKQPVAFWCNPISGHNTLYWYLQNLGQGPELLIRYENEEAVDDSQLPKDRFSAERLKGVDSTLKIQPAELGDSAVYLCASSPEPGGLEQYFGPGTRLTVT.

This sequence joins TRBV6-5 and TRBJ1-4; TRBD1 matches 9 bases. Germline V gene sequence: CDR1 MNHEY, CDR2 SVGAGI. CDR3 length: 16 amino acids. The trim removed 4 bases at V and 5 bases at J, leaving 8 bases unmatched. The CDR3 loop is CASSLGPGTGNEKLFF. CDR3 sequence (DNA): TGTGCCAGCAGTTTAGGACCGGGGACAGGGAATGAAAAACTGTTTTTT.

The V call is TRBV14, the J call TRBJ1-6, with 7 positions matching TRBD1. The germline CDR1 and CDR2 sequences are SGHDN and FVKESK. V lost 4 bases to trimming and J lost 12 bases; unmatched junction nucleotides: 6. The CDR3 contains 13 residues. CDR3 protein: CASSPQGTVPLHF. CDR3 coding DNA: TGTGCCAGCAGCCCACAGGGGACGGTACCCCTCCACTTT.

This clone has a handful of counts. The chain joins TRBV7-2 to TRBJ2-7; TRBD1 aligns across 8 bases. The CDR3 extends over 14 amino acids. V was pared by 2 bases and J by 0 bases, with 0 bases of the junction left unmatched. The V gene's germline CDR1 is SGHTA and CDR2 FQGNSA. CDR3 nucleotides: TGTGCCAGCAGCTTACAGGGGGCCTCCTACGAGCAGTACTTC. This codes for CASSLQGASYEQYF. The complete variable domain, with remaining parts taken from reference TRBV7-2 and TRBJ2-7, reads GAGVSQSPSNKVTEKGKDVELRCDPISGHTALYWYRQSLGQGLEFLIYFQGNSAPDKSGLPSDRFSAERTGGSVSTLTIQRTQQEDSAVYLCASSLQGASYEQYFGPGTRLTVT.

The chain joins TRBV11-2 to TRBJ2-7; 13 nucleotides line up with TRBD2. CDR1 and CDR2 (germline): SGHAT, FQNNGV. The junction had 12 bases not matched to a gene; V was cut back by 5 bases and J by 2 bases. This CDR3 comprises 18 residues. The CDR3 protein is CASSPIGRTSGRAYEQYF. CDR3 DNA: TGTGCCAGCAGCCCCATAGGTCGAACTAGCGGGAGGGCCTACGAGCAGTACTTC.

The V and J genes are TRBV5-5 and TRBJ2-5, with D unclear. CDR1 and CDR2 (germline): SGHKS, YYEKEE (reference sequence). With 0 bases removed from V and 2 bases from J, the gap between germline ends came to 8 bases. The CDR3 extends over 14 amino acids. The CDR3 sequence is CASSLGGTQETQYF. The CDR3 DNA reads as TGTGCCAGCAGCTTGGGCGGCACACAAGAGACCCAGTACTTC. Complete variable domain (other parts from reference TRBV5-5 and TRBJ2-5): DAGVTQSPTHLIKTRGQQVTLRCSPISGHKSVSWYQQVLGQGPQFIFQYYEKEERGRGNFPDRFSARQFPNYSSELNVNALLLGDSALYLCASSLGGTQETQYFGPGTRLLVL.

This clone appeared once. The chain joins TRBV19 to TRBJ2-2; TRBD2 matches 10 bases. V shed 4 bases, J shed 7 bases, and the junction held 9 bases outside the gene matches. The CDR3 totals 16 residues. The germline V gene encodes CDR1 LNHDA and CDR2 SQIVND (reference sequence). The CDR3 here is CASSTRWTSGGGELFF. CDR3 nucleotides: TGTGCCAGTAGTACCCGGTGGACTAGCGGCGGCGGGGAGCTGTTTTTT. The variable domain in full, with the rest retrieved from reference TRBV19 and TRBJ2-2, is DGGITQSPKYLFRKEGQNVTLSCEQNLNHDAMYWYRQDPGQGLRLIYYSQIVNDFQKGDIAEGYSVSREKKESFPLTVTSAQKNPTAFYLCASSTRWTSGGGELFFGEGSRLTVL.

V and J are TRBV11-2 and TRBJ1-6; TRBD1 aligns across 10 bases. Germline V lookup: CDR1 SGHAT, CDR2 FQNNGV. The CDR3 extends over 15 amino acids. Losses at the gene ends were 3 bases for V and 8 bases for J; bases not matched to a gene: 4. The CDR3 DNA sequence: TGTGCCAGCAGCTTTGGACAGGGGGGGGATTCACCCCTCCACTTT. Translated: CASSFGQGGDSPLHF.

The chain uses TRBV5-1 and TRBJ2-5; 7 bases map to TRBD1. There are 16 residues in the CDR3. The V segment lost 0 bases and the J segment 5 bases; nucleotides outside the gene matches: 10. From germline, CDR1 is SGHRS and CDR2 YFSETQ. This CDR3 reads CASSLAGQVGWETQYF. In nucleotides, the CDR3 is TGCGCCAGCAGCTTGGCCGGACAGGTTGGATGGGAGACCCAGTACTTC.

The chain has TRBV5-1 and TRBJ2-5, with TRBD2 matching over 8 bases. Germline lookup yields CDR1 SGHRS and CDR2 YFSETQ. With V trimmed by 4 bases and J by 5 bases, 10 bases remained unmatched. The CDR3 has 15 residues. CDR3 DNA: TGCGCCAGCAGCACCTCCGGGACTAGGATGGAGACCCAGTACTTC. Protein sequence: CASSTSGTRMETQYF. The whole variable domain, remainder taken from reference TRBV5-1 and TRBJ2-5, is KAGVTQTPRYLIKTRGQQVTLSCSPISGHRSVSWYQQTPGQGLQFLFEYFSETQRNKGNFPGRFSGRQFSNSRSEMNVSTLELGDSALYLCASSTSGTRMETQYFGPGTRLLVL.

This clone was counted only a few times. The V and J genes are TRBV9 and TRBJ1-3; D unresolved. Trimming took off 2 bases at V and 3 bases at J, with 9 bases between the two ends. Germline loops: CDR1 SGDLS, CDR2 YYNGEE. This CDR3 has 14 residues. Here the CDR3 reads CASSVNSFGNTIYF. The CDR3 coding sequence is TGTGCCAGCAGCGTTAACTCGTTTGGAAACACCATATATTTT.

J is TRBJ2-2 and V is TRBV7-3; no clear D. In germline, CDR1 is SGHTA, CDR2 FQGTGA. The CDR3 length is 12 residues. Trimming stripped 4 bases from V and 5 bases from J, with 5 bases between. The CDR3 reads CASSSATGELFF. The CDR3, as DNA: TGTGCCAGCAGCTCCGCGACCGGGGAGCTGTTTTTT.